A selection of T cell receptor beta chains follows, all from one sample in a study of cytomegalovirus exposure and HLA in healthy donors. Assay used: immunoSEQ multiplex PCR; TCRdb lists only in-frame clones, some missing. Of around 140,000 clones listed, 70% to 90% are singletons. Sequencing used PBMCs. These TCRs come from a young man in good health and CMV-seropositive. Each CDR3 is given with its conserved first and last residue. Fields, in order: D gene, J gene, clone size, V gene, CDR3 protein, CDR3 DNA. D genes are given only for firm matches. Where a row states a size, it is once, few, many or the class of an expanded clone; other rows omit it.

-,TRBJ2-7,few,TRBV19,CASSMKDSSYEQYF,TGTGCCAGTAGTATGAAGGACAGTTCCTACGAGCAGTACTTC
TRBD1,TRBJ1-1,-,TRBV6-4,CASRDRGEAFF,TGTGCCAGCAGAGACAGGGGTGAAGCTTTCTTT
TRBD1,TRBJ1-4,once,TRBV7-9,CASSHRDSGDEKLFF,TGTGCCAGCAGCCACCGGGACAGCGGAGATGAAAAACTGTTTTTT
-,TRBJ2-5,-,TRBV7-2,CASSLVDTQAQYF,TGTGCCAGCAGCTTAGTTGACACCCAGGCCCAGTACTTC
-,TRBJ2-7,-,TRBV11-3,CASSLDQADLSYEQYF,TGTGCCAGCAGCTTAGATCAGGCAGACCTCTCCTACGAGCAGTACTTC
-,TRBJ1-2,-,TRBV6-5,CASSPGRYGYTF,TGTGCCAGCAGCCCCGGGAGGTATGGCTACACCTTC
TRBD1,TRBJ1-5,-,TRBV2,CASSGGQGGSQPQHF,TGTGCCAGCAGTGGAGGACAGGGAGGGAGTCAGCCCCAGCATTTT
-,TRBJ1-5,-,TRBV5-1,CASSLTGGQDQPQHF,TGCGCCAGCAGCTTGACGGGGGGGCAGGATCAGCCCCAGCATTTT
-,TRBJ2-1,-,TRBV5-1,CASKDRGGGHQFF,TGCGCCAGCAAAGACAGGGGCGGGGGTCACCAGTTCTTC
TRBD1,TRBJ1-1,few,TRBV7-2,CASSPTGETEAFF,TGTGCCAGCAGCCCCACAGGGGAGACTGAAGCTTTCTTT
-,TRBJ2-7,-,TRBV27,CASWSAGISYEQYF,TGTGCCAGCTGGTCGGCAGGGATCTCCTACGAGCAGTACTTC
TRBD1,TRBJ1-2,-,TRBV6-1,CASSGRTGGYSRYGYTF,TGTGCCAGCAGTGGGAGGACAGGGGGTTACTCCAGATATGGCTACACCTTC
-,TRBJ2-1,-,TRBV7-9,CASSSGTPRGNEQFF,TGTGCCAGCAGCTCAGGGACTCCCCGAGGTAATGAGCAGTTCTTC
-,TRBJ2-1,-,TRBV10-2,CASSDKTGRNEQFF,TGCGCCAGCAGTGATAAGACAGGGAGGAATGAGCAGTTCTTC
TRBD1,TRBJ1-2,few,TRBV4-1,CASSQGQGYGYTF,TGCGCCAGCAGCCAGGGACAGGGCTATGGCTACACCTTC
TRBD2,TRBJ2-3,-,TRBV27,CASISLLAGMTDTQYF,TGTGCCAGCATTTCCTTACTAGCGGGAATGACAGATACGCAGTATTTT
-,TRBJ2-1,-,TRBV15,CATSGGLLSSYNEQFF,TGTGCCACCAGCGGGGGCCTCTTGAGCTCCTACAATGAGCAGTTCTTC
-,TRBJ2-7,-,TRBV11-2,CASSRWTEEEQYF,TGTGCCAGCAGCCGATGGACAGAAGAAGAGCAGTACTTC
TRBD1,TRBJ1-1,-,TRBV2,CASRLDRVSSEAFF,TGTGCCAGCCGTCTCGACAGGGTTTCCTCTGAAGCTTTCTTT
TRBD1,TRBJ1-2,-,TRBV6-5,CASSYGQGIGGYTF,TGTGCCAGCAGTTACGGACAGGGGATAGGAGGCTACACCTTC
TRBD2,TRBJ2-3,-,TRBV5-4,CASSSLAGGLDTQYF,TGTGCCAGCAGCTCACTAGCGGGGGGGCTTGATACGCAGTATTTT
-,TRBJ2-7,-,TRBV11-2,CASSFGGPQEQYF,TGTGCCAGCAGCTTCGGGGGGCCCCAGGAGCAGTACTTC
-,TRBJ2-1,-,TRBV27,CASKVRARSGLKDEQFF,TGTGCCAGCAAAGTTCGGGCACGAAGCGGCTTAAAGGATGAGCAGTTCTTC
-,TRBJ1-5,-,TRBV4-1,CASSQEGAPNSNQPQHF,TGCGCCAGCAGCCAAGAGGGGGCTCCTAATAGCAATCAGCCCCAGCATTTT
TRBD1,TRBJ1-4,-,TRBV9,CASSVSPGQNNEKLFF,TGTGCCAGCAGCGTTTCTCCGGGACAGAATAATGAAAAACTGTTTTTT
-,TRBJ1-1,-,TRBV27,CASSFTGANTEAFF,TGTGCCAGCAGTTTTACAGGAGCTAACACTGAAGCTTTCTTT
-,TRBJ2-3,-,TRBV9,CASSVRGKQSLSTDTQYF,TGTGCCAGCAGCGTACGCGGGAAACAATCTCTTAGCACAGATACGCAGTATTTT
TRBD1,TRBJ2-6,-,TRBV15,CATSRDSRGGQTGANVLTF,TGTGCCACCAGCAGAGATAGTCGAGGGGGACAGACTGGGGCCAACGTCCTGACTTTC
-,TRBJ1-3,-,TRBV18,CASSRGTDKNTIYF,TGTGCCAGCTCACGGGGGACTGACAAAAACACCATATATTTT
-,TRBJ2-5,-,TRBV5-1,CASSFRAGMKTQYF,TGCGCCAGCAGCTTTCGGGCAGGGATGAAGACCCAGTACTTC
TRBD2,TRBJ2-5,-,TRBV5-1,CASSLLAGQETQYF,TGCGCCAGCAGCTTGCTAGCGGGCCAAGAGACCCAGTACTTC
-,TRBJ2-1,-,TRBV6-6,CASSSTTGSNEQFF,TGTGCCAGCAGTTCGACGACAGGCTCCAATGAGCAGTTCTTC
TRBD2,TRBJ2-7,-,TRBV5-1,CASSGSGSNYEQYF,TGCGCCAGCAGCGGTAGCGGGAGTAACTACGAGCAGTACTTC
-,TRBJ1-5,once,TRBV27,CASSGDKEEPQHF,TGTGCCAGCAGTGGGGACAAAGAAGAACCCCAGCATTTT
TRBD2,TRBJ2-5,few,TRBV5-4,CASSLAGGSSQDQYF,TGTGCCAGCAGCTTGGCCGGCGGGAGCTCCCAGGACCAGTACTTC
TRBD2,TRBJ2-6,-,TRBV9,CASSGRTSGSGGANVLTF,TGTGCCAGCAGCGGCCGGACTAGCGGGAGCGGTGGGGCCAACGTCCTGACTTTC
-,TRBJ1-5,-,TRBV4-1,CASSPKVWGDSFYSNQPQHF,TGCGCCAGCAGCCCTAAAGTATGGGGTGACAGCTTTTATAGCAATCAGCCCCAGCATTTT
TRBD1,TRBJ1-3,-,TRBV6-5,CASRRGRAGNTIYF,TGTGCCAGCCGGAGGGGGCGAGCTGGAAACACCATATATTTT
TRBD1,TRBJ1-1,-,TRBV7-8,CASSVTGETEAFF,TGTGCCAGCAGCGTGACAGGGGAAACTGAAGCTTTCTTT
TRBD2,TRBJ2-1,few,TRBV5-1,CASSWSGGSDYNEQFF,TGCGCCAGCAGCTGGTCGGGGGGATCGGACTACAATGAGCAGTTCTTC
-,TRBJ2-7,once,TRBV9,CASSVGTGGSYEQYF,TGTGCCAGCAGCGTAGGAACAGGCGGATCCTACGAGCAGTACTTC
-,TRBJ2-3,-,TRBV6-6,CASSYRGTDTQYF,TGTGCCAGCAGTTATCGAGGCACAGATACGCAGTATTTT
TRBD2,TRBJ2-5,-,TRBV6-6,CASSYNGRGGETQYF,TGTGCCAGCAGTTACAACGGGAGGGGTGGAGAGACCCAGTACTTC
TRBD1,TRBJ2-5,-,TRBV7-3,CASSWPDRGRETQYF,TGTGCCAGCAGCTGGCCGGACAGGGGAAGAGAGACCCAGTACTTC
TRBD1,TRBJ2-7,-,TRBV7-9,CASSLTGDEQYF,TGTGCCAGCAGCCTCACAGGGGACGAGCAGTACTTC
-,TRBJ2-5,-,TRBV12-5,CASKGGIPETQYF,TGTGCTAGTAAGGGAGGCATCCCTGAGACCCAGTACTTC
-,TRBJ1-3,-,TRBV7-6,CASSSKGAFSGNTIYF,TGTGCCAGCAGCTCAAAAGGGGCCTTCTCTGGAAACACCATATATTTT
-,TRBJ2-3,once,TRBV6-8,CASSGGSAGITMVKRESTDTQYF,TGTGCCAGCAGTGGGGGATCGGCGGGAATCACGATGGTGAAAAGAGAGAGCACAGATACGCAGTATTTT